This passage covers 32 T cell receptor beta chains from one sample sequenced in a study of CD8 T cells in Susac syndrome. With random hexamers, reverse transcription was performed on about 0.5 to 1 ug of RNA. TCRdb ran MiXCR on the immunoSEQ multiplex PCR reads and lists one entry per CDR3 protein. The data show around 270,000 distinct CDR3 sequences, with about 91% seen just once and around 0.18% held by the top ten. Sequencing was performed on CD8+ T cells from PBMCs. The origin of the receptors is a human donor with multiple sclerosis.

This CDR3 is CASRLNNRGEVETQYF. CDR3 coding DNA: TGTGCCAGCCGCCTTAACAACAGGGGGGAGGTGGAGACCCAGTACTTC. This chain links TRBV5-6 with TRBJ2-5; 8 positions agree with TRBD1. The length of the CDR3 is 16 residues. Germline CDR1 is SGHDT and CDR2 is YYEEEE. With 7 bases clipped from V and 5 bases from J, the junction kept 16 bases outside the gene matches.

The V gene is TRBV7-9, the J gene TRBJ2-7; D is possibly TRBD1 (5 bases). V was shortened by 1 base and J by 0 bases, with 10 bases between the two germline ends. From germline, CDR1 is SEHNR and CDR2 FQNEAQ (reference sequence). The CDR3 has 15 residues. The CDR3 DNA sequence: TGTGCCAGCAGCTTAGGGGGCGTGTACTCCTACGAGCAGTACTTC. Amino acids: CASSLGGVYSYEQYF.

Written as DNA, the CDR3 is TGTGCCAGCAGACAGGGCTATTCACCCCTCCACTTT. Translated, it gives CASRQGYSPLHF. The rearrangement joins TRBV27 to TRBJ1-6; TRBD1 might be the D (6 bases). The CDR3 sequence is 12 residues long. V shed 6 bases and J shed 8 bases, with 8 bases lying between them. Germline-derived CDR1 and CDR2 are MNHEY and SMNVEV (reference sequence).

This clonotype has only one observation. This chain links TRBV4-1 with TRBJ1-5; possibly TRBD1 for D (5 bases). Looked up from germline, CDR1 is MGHRA and CDR2 is YSYEKL. Trimming cost V 1 base and J 3 bases, with 7 bases left between them. The CDR3 contains 14 residues. The CDR3: CASSQGGVNQPQHF. Here the CDR3 DNA reads TGCGCCAGCAGCCAAGGGGGGGTCAATCAGCCCCAGCATTTT.

The chain has TRBV7-9 and TRBJ2-1; the match to TRBD1 covers 11 bases. The CDR3 length is 16 residues. Germline V lookup: CDR1 SEHNR, CDR2 FQNEAQ (reference sequence). Trimming cost V 5 bases and J 4 bases; bases outside gene matches: 7. The CDR3 protein is CASSPQDRGLYNEQFF. As DNA, the CDR3 is TGTGCCAGCAGCCCCCAGGACAGGGGGCTTTACAATGAGCAGTTCTTC.

This clonotype was observed a handful of times. The J gene is TRBJ1-5, the V gene TRBV27; D is possibly TRBD1 (5 bases). Trimming cost V 8 bases and J 0 bases, with 11 bases left between them. The CDR3 is made up of 14 amino acids. Germline-derived CDR1 and CDR2 are MNHEY and SMNVEV (reference sequence). Here the CDR3 DNA reads TGTGCCAGCTCAACGGGGGATAGCAATCAGCCCCAGCATTTT. Protein sequence: CASSTGDSNQPQHF.

V and J are TRBV12-3 or TRBV12-4 and TRBJ2-3; D gene uncertain. Trimming removed 5 bases at V and 1 base at J, with 13 bases between. CDR3 length: 15 amino acids. The CDR3 DNA reads TGTGCCAGCAGTCTGCTTTTATCCGGCACAGATACGCAGTATTTT. It encodes CASSLLLSGTDTQYF.

The gene calls are TRBV7-9 and TRBJ1-2; weak D call: TRBD1 (6 bases). In germline, CDR1 is SEHNR, CDR2 FQNEAQ (reference sequence). This CDR3 is built from 15 residues. The V end lost 0 bases, the J end lost 7 bases, and 15 bases lay between the germline ends. The DNA of the CDR3 is TGTGCCAGCAGCTTAGCGTGGGGGCCATCCGTTGGCTACACCTTC. This gives the protein CASSLAWGPSVGYTF.

The rearrangement uses TRBV19 and TRBJ1-1, with 8 bases that match TRBD1. The CDR3 runs 13 residues. V shed 7 bases, J shed 8 bases, and the junction held 9 bases outside the gene matches. The V gene's germline CDR1 is LNHDA and CDR2 SQIVND (reference sequence). In nucleotides, the CDR3 is TGTGCCAGTATCCCCGGACAGGGAAACGAAGCTTTCTTT. It yields the protein CASIPGQGNEAFF.

The CDR3 bases are TGCAGTGCTAGGGACCGGGGGAGGGCCTTAAATGAGCAGTTCTTC. Protein product: CSARDRGRALNEQFF. The chain couples TRBV20-1 to TRBJ2-1, with TRBD2 matching 7 bases. The CDR3 is made up of 15 amino acids. V was pared by 3 bases and J by 7 bases, with 12 bases of the junction left unmatched. Per germline, CDR1 DFQATT and CDR2 SNEGSKA (reference sequence).

This chain joins TRBV7-8 and TRBJ2-2, with TRBD2 identical over 10 bases. This CDR3 comprises 22 residues. Germline V gene lookup returns CDR1 SGHVS and CDR2 FQNEAQ. V was clipped by 5 bases and J by 5 bases; unmatched bases: 26. The CDR3: CASSPYVILASGSPMGTGELFF. The CDR3 DNA follows: TGTGCCAGCAGCCCGTATGTTATTTTGGCTAGCGGGAGTCCCATGGGGACCGGGGAGCTGTTTTTT.

DNA for the CDR3: TGCGCCAGCAGTCATCTCGACAGGGCCCACTACGAGCAGTACTTC. Amino acid sequence: CASSHLDRAHYEQYF. The rearrangement uses TRBV23-1 and TRBJ2-7; TRBD1 matches at 7 bases. TRBV23-1 is identified as an open reading frame with a role that is uncertain. J lost 3 bases, V lost 3 bases, and 8 bases had no gene match. The CDR3 runs 15 residues.

The rearrangement joins TRBV4-3 to TRBJ1-2; 8 bases agree with TRBD1. CDR1 is LGHNA, CDR2 YSLEER, per germline. The CDR3 sequence is 13 residues long. V gave up 4 bases and J gave up 4 bases; unmatched junction bases: 2. CDR3 DNA sequence: TGCGCCAGCAGCCGGGGACAGGCCTATGGCTACACCTTC. Its translation is CASSRGQAYGYTF.

The chain employs TRBV7-2 and TRBJ2-7; 8 bases match TRBD1. The CDR3 spans 15 residues. V shed 4 bases and J 7 bases; nucleotides not matched to a gene: 12. The V gene's germline CDR1 is SGHTA and CDR2 FQGNSA. The CDR3 spells CASSSSPQGAWEQYF. The CDR3 DNA reads TGTGCCAGCAGCTCCAGCCCGCAGGGGGCGTGGGAGCAGTACTTC.

This sequence joins TRBV20-1 and TRBJ2-2; no clear D gene. Germline V gene lookup returns CDR1 DFQATT and CDR2 SNEGSKA (reference sequence). Trimming took 3 bases from V and 1 from J, leaving 6 bases between them. CDR3 length: 13 residues. The CDR3 loop reads CSARTENTGELFF. CDR3 nucleotides: TGCAGTGCTAGGACGGAGAACACCGGGGAGCTGTTTTTT.

This clonotype was seen a handful of times. V gene TRBV4-3 combines with J gene TRBJ2-3; TRBD2 matches at 11 bases. From germline, CDR1 is LGHNA and CDR2 YSLEER. CDR3 length: 16 amino acids. The V gene end was trimmed by 5 bases and the J gene end by 6 bases; junction bases not matched to a gene: 10. CDR3 in amino acids: CASSSSTSGMADTQYF. DNA for the CDR3: TGCGCCAGCAGCTCTTCGACTAGCGGGATGGCTGATACGCAGTATTTT.

The chain has TRBV4-2 and TRBJ2-7; 8 nucleotides match TRBD1. J gave up 4 bases and V 2 bases, and 10 bases lay outside the gene matches. The length of the CDR3 is 16 residues. Germline lookup yields CDR1 LGHNA and CDR2 YNFKEQ. The CDR3 nucleotides read TGTGCCAGCAGCCAACGGCCCACAGGGGGTTTTTACGAGCAGTACTTC. This codes for CASSQRPTGGFYEQYF.

V gene TRBV12-3 or TRBV12-4 combines with J gene TRBJ2-5, with D perhaps matching TRBD1 (6 bases). This CDR3 spans 13 amino acids. Deletions cut 5 bases from V and 1 base from J, with 8 bases between. The CDR3 here is CASSGQFQETQYF. The CDR3 bases are TGTGCCAGCAGTGGACAGTTCCAAGAGACCCAGTACTTC.

The chain carries TRBV28 and TRBJ2-7, with 7 bases that match TRBD1. J gave up 0 bases and V 6 bases, and 8 bases lay outside the gene matches. CDR3 size: 15 residues. Germline assignment: CDR1 MDHEN and CDR2 SYDVKM. The CDR3 nucleotides read TGTGCCAGCAGATCTCCCGGACAGGCCTCCTACGAGCAGTACTTC. Its translation is CASRSPGQASYEQYF.

The chain uses TRBV5-1 and TRBJ2-7; 8 bases map to TRBD1. This CDR3 spans 16 amino acids. In germline, CDR1 is SGHRS, CDR2 YFSETQ. The junction had 7 bases not matched to a gene; V was cut back by 2 bases and J by 0 bases. CDR3 nucleotides: TGCGCCAGCAGCTTCGGCAGGGGGCCTTACTCCTACGAGCAGTACTTC. Its translation: CASSFGRGPYSYEQYF.

The chain carries TRBV12-3 or TRBV12-4 and TRBJ2-7; tentatively, D is TRBD1 (6 bases). Trimming stripped 8 bases from V and 1 base from J, with 15 bases between. The CDR3 is 14 amino acids. For the CDR3, the DNA is TGTGCCAGCGGAAACAGGGCTAAATCCTACGAGCAGTACTTC. Its protein product is CASGNRAKSYEQYF.

This clonotype has only a few counts. In nucleotides, the CDR3 is TGTGCCAGCAGCGGGGGAATAAGCCCTGACTACACCTTC. It is translated as CASSGGISPDYTF. J is TRBJ1-2 and V is TRBV9; D remains unclear. CDR1 is SGDLS, CDR2 YYNGEE, per germline. Trimming removed 3 bases at V and 10 bases at J, with 16 bases between. There are 13 residues in the CDR3.

In this sample, this clonotype turned up a few times. The chain uses TRBV20-1 and TRBJ1-1; D is unclear. Trimming left V 3 bases short and J 5 bases short, with 4 bases between. The length of the CDR3 is 10 residues. The germline V gene encodes CDR1 DFQATT and CDR2 SNEGSKA (reference sequence). The CDR3 protein is CSASRTEAFF. The CDR3 nucleotides read TGCAGTGCTAGTCGGACTGAAGCTTTCTTT.

The chain has TRBV24-1 and TRBJ2-1; TRBD1 is a possible D gene (6 bases). CDR3 length equals 15 residues. V was trimmed by 6 bases and J by 5 bases, leaving 16 bases between them. CDR1 and CDR2 from the germline V gene are KGHDR and SFDVKD. The CDR3 sequence is CATSPTGGDHNEQFF. Here the CDR3 DNA reads TGTGCCACCAGTCCGACAGGCGGAGATCACAATGAGCAGTTCTTC.

V gene TRBV27 combines with J gene TRBJ1-2; D gene ambiguous. V gave up 10 bases and J gave up 4 bases, with 16 bases separating them. This CDR3 comprises 13 residues. The germline V gene has CDR1 MNHEY and CDR2 SMNVEV (reference sequence). The CDR3 DNA sequence: TGTGCCACAACGACCCTACCTATCTATGGCTACACCTTC. Its protein product is CATTTLPIYGYTF.

V is TRBV6-6 and J is TRBJ2-7, with 9 bases matching TRBD1. V shed 0 bases and J 1 base; nucleotides not matched to a gene: 1. This CDR3 spans 15 amino acids. Germline CDR1 MNHNY, CDR2 SVGAGI (reference sequence). Here the CDR3 reads CASSYSTGGSYEQYF. CDR3 bases: TGTGCCAGCAGTTACTCGACAGGGGGGTCCTACGAGCAGTACTTC.

The V gene is TRBV30, the J gene TRBJ2-3, with 8 positions matching TRBD2. This CDR3 has 14 residues. The germline V gene encodes CDR1 GTSNPN and CDR2 SVGIG (reference sequence). Trimming took 3 bases from V and 2 from J; bases not matched to a gene: 4. CDR3 amino acids: CAWSAGGNTDTQYF. DNA for the CDR3: TGTGCCTGGAGCGCGGGGGGTAACACAGATACGCAGTATTTT.

The chain combines TRBV12-3 or TRBV12-4 with TRBJ2-1, with 10 positions matching TRBD1. Trimming at V came to 10 bases and at J to 4 bases, leaving 4 bases not matched to a gene. The CDR3 covers 13 residues. This CDR3 is CAIPGQGYNEQFF. The CDR3 DNA reads TGTGCCATTCCGGGACAGGGGTACAATGAGCAGTTCTTC.

CDR3 in amino acids: CATSRAVWINNEQFF. Written as DNA, the CDR3 is TGTGCCACCAGCCGAGCGGTTTGGATTAACAATGAGCAGTTCTTC. The rearrangement uses TRBV15 and TRBJ2-1, with a tentative D call TRBD2 (5 bases). The CDR3 is made up of 15 amino acids. Germline V gene sequence: CDR1 LNHNV, CDR2 YYDKDF (reference sequence). The V and J ends lost 5 bases and 5 bases respectively, with 16 bases between them.

V gene TRBV19 combines with J gene TRBJ2-1; 10 bases are shared with TRBD2. J lost 6 bases, V lost 6 bases, and 5 bases had no gene match. This CDR3 has 14 amino acids. Germline lookup yields CDR1 LNHDA and CDR2 SQIVND (reference sequence). CDR3 sequence reads: CASSTSGTINEQFF. CDR3 DNA sequence: TGTGCCAGTAGCACTAGCGGGACCATCAATGAGCAGTTCTTC.

The genes are TRBV4-2 and TRBJ2-2; no reliable D call. The CDR3 consists of 15 residues. V was shortened by 1 base and J by 3 bases, with 9 bases between the two germline ends. Germline CDR1 reads LGHNA; CDR2 reads YNFKEQ. The CDR3: CASSQGSTDTGELFF. Here the CDR3 DNA reads TGTGCCAGCAGCCAAGGGTCTACTGACACCGGGGAGCTGTTTTTT.

The chain carries TRBV12-3 or TRBV12-4 and TRBJ2-3, with D perhaps matching TRBD2 (6 bases). CDR3 length: 14 residues. Deletions cut 3 bases from V and 2 bases from J, with 9 bases between. The CDR3 here is CASSFLAPTDTQYF. The CDR3 nucleotides read TGTGCCAGCAGTTTTCTAGCGCCCACAGATACGCAGTATTTT.